The source of this TCR beta chain is a study of radiation and T cells in renal cell carcinoma. Sample time point: blood 4 weeks post-SBRT, at nephrectomy. Regarding treatment: 15 Gy SBRT to primary tumor, nephrectomy 4 weeks later. Produced via immunoSEQ multiplex PCR; TCRdb's table is partial and in-frame only. This table holds approximately 43,000 clones, roughly four fifths found once. Germline loops: CDR1 LGHNA, CDR2 YSLEER. There are 15 residues in the CDR3. The ends were cut back, 0 bases at V and 5 bases at J, with 13 bases in the middle. The rearrangement links TRBV4-3 to TRBJ2-5; maybe TRBD2 (5 bases). The sequenced sample was blood, obtained from a patient whose treatment included radiotherapy and nephrectomy. The clonotype originates from a woman in her 70s with renal cell carcinoma. The CDR3 DNA reads as TGCGCCAGCAGCCAAGATTCCGGGAAGGCGGAGACCCAGTACTTC. Translation gives CASSQDSGKAETQYF.